Following are 23 T cell receptor beta chains from one sample sequenced in a study of T cells in localized non-small cell lung cancer. Repertoires were generated with immunoSEQ multiplex PCR, while TCRdb's copy carries only in-frame clones and drops some. Of around 2,400 clones detected, around 38% appear once; the ten largest clones hold roughly 8%. The sample here was normal lung tissue next to the tumor, taken before any cancer treatment. All receptors derive from a man aged 35-75 years with stage II lung adenocarcinoma.

The chain carries TRBV29-1 and TRBJ2-7; a possible D gene is TRBD1 (6 bases). The CDR3 is made up of 13 amino acids. The V gene's germline CDR1 is SQVTM and CDR2 ANQGSEA. The germline V and J ends were trimmed by 6 bases and 6 bases, with 18 bases remaining between them. The CDR3 spells CSVSITGLGEQYF. The CDR3 DNA follows: TGCAGCGTCTCGATAACAGGGCTCGGCGAGCAGTACTTC.

V and J are TRBV28 and TRBJ2-7; a weak D match, TRBD2 (6 bases). The CDR3 totals 12 residues. The germline V gene has CDR1 MDHEN and CDR2 SYDVKM. V was pared by 3 bases and J by 3 bases, with 6 bases between. Here the CDR3 DNA reads TGTGCCAGCAGTTTGGGGGGCTACGAGCAGTACTTC. Protein sequence: CASSLGGYEQYF.

The rearrangement uses TRBV19 and TRBJ2-2; TRBD2 is a possible D gene (6 bases). CDR3 size: 14 residues. V was pared by 5 bases and J by 4 bases, with 11 bases between. Germline CDR1 reads LNHDA; CDR2 reads SQIVND (reference sequence). CDR3: CASSGRGTTGELFF. The DNA of the CDR3 is TGTGCCAGTAGTGGCCGGGGGACCACCGGGGAGCTGTTTTTT.

This clone showed up just a few times. The chain carries TRBV4-1 and TRBJ1-1, with D unclear. Germline values: CDR1 MGHRA, CDR2 YSYEKL. The CDR3 is 15 amino acids. V was clipped by 0 bases and J by 5 bases, with 13 bases between them. CDR3 DNA: TGCGCCAGCAGCCAAGATCGGATAGGGAGAACTGAAGCTTTCTTT. Its protein product is CASSQDRIGRTEAFF.

The chain couples TRBV19 to TRBJ1-3, with a weak D call TRBD1 (5 bases). The CDR3 has 15 residues. Germline V gene sequence: CDR1 LNHDA, CDR2 SQIVND (reference sequence). V was shortened by 6 bases and J by 4 bases, with 16 bases between the two germline ends. CDR3 bases: TGTGCCAGTAGCCCTTCGGGGACTCGGGGAAACACCATATATTTT. This gives the protein CASSPSGTRGNTIYF.

V gene TRBV18 combines with J gene TRBJ2-3, with 7 nucleotides matching TRBD1. CDR1 is KGHSH and CDR2 is LQKENI in the germline V gene. The length of the CDR3 is 14 residues. V trimming: 5 bases; J trimming: 3 bases; junction bases outside the gene matches: 5. The CDR3: CASSRQGLTDTQYF. The CDR3 DNA follows: TGTGCCAGCTCAAGACAGGGCTTAACAGATACGCAGTATTTT.

The chain is built from TRBV30 and TRBJ2-3; maybe TRBD2 (5 bases). Between the trimmed V and J ends, which lost 5 bases and 1 base, there was a span of 13 bases. The CDR3 contains 14 residues. The germline CDR1 and CDR2 sequences are GTSNPN and SVGIG (reference sequence). The CDR3 bases are TGTGCCTGGCTAAACCCCGGGGGCACAGATACGCAGTATTTT. It encodes CAWLNPGGTDTQYF.

The chain carries TRBV14 and TRBJ1-3; D ambiguous. The CDR3 extends over 17 amino acids. V was trimmed by 4 bases and J by 0 bases, leaving 16 bases between them. Germline V lookup: CDR1 SGHDN, CDR2 FVKESK. Here the CDR3 reads CASSPSGRLGSGNTIYF. The CDR3 coding sequence is TGTGCCAGCAGCCCCTCGGGGAGACTGGGCTCTGGAAACACCATATATTTT.

On this clone itself: One junction end does not reproduce the germline sequence, and a read error may be involved. V and J are TRBV19 and TRBJ2-1; D is possibly TRBD1 or TRBD2 (5 bases each). The CDR3 contains 12 residues. From germline, CDR1 is LNHDA and CDR2 SQIVND (reference sequence). This chain's CDR3 is CACRDLFNEQFF. The CDR3 nucleotides read TGTGCCTGTAGGGACCTCTTCAATGAGCAGTTCTTC.

V and J are TRBV19 and TRBJ2-3; 7 bases fit TRBD2. Trimming took 6 bases from V and 1 from J; bases not matched to a gene: 13. The length of the CDR3 is 17 residues. Germline lookup yields CDR1 LNHDA and CDR2 SQIVND (reference sequence). DNA of the CDR3: TGTGCCAGTAGGTTAGCGGGCCCCGACGGGGGCACAGATACGCAGTATTTT. This gives the protein CASRLAGPDGGTDTQYF.

The chain carries TRBV6-8 and TRBJ2-2, with D hard to call. Trimming pared 0 bases from V and 8 bases from J, leaving 16 bases between. In germline, CDR1 is MNHGY, CDR2 SAAAGT. This CDR3 region has 16 residues. The CDR3 bases are TGTGCCAGCAGTTACTCGCTAAGCAGGAACGAGGGGGAGCTGTTTTTT. This gives the protein CASSYSLSRNEGELFF.

The chain joins TRBV30 to TRBJ1-2; 7 bases are shared with TRBD1. The CDR3 covers 14 residues. Germline values: CDR1 GTSNPN, CDR2 SVGIG (reference sequence). Trimming took 0 bases from V and 2 from J; bases not matched to a gene: 3. The CDR3, as DNA: TGTGCCTGGAGTGTACAAGGGGGCAACTATGGCTACACCTTC. It yields the protein CAWSVQGGNYGYTF.

This chain links TRBV10-3 with TRBJ2-7, with a possible D match to TRBD1 (5 bases). Germline CDR1 is ENHRY and CDR2 is SYGVKD. V lost 2 bases and J 0 bases, leaving 5 bases between the germline ends. This CDR3 has 13 residues. CDR3 sequence (DNA): TGTGCCATCAGTGAGAGGGGCTCCTACGAGCAGTACTTC. The encoded protein is CAISERGSYEQYF.

This clone has a handful of counts. The chain is built from TRBV9 and TRBJ1-3, with unresolved D. Germline loops: CDR1 SGDLS, CDR2 YYNGEE. The V end lost 1 base, the J end lost 1 base, and 6 bases lay between the germline ends. The CDR3 extends over 14 amino acids. For the CDR3, the DNA is TGTGCCAGCAGCGTAAGCAGGTCTGGAAACACCATATATTTT. This encodes CASSVSRSGNTIYF.

The chain carries TRBV19 and TRBJ1-5; D might be TRBD1 (6 bases). Trimming shortened V by 3 bases and J by 7 bases, and 10 bases separated the two germline ends. The germline CDR1 and CDR2 sequences are LNHDA and SQIVND (reference sequence). The CDR3 contains 13 residues. Here the CDR3 DNA reads TGTGCCAGTAGTATCCAACAGGGACAGCCCCAGCATTTT. This sequence encodes CASSIQQGQPQHF.

The J gene is TRBJ2-7, the V gene TRBV12-2; the table's D gene call, TRBD1, was not cross checked with the DNA. TRBV12-2 is a listed pseudogene. The CDR3 consists of 17 residues. The DNA of the CDR3 is TGTGCCCGTTCGAGAGTTGGAGCTGAGGGGGTCTCCTACGAGCAGTACTTC. The encoded protein is CARSRVGAEGVSYEQYF.

This chain links TRBV18 with TRBJ1-1; tentative D call: TRBD1 (5 bases). Germline V lookup: CDR1 KGHSH, CDR2 LQKENI. V was trimmed by 5 bases and J by 6 bases, leaving 13 bases between them. The length of the CDR3 is 13 residues. This chain's CDR3 is CASSEGNAPEAFF. Here the CDR3 DNA reads TGTGCCAGCTCAGAGGGGAACGCTCCTGAAGCTTTCTTT.

This clone was seen only a few times. This chain connects TRBV6-7 to TRBJ2-7; 9 bases are a match to TRBD2. TRBV6-7 counts as an open reading frame of uncertain function. The CDR3 is made up of 15 amino acids. The trim removed 6 bases at V and 5 bases at J, leaving 11 bases unmatched. CDR3 sequence: CASSLGREGGNEQYF. CDR3 sequence (DNA): TGTGCCAGCAGCCTGGGGCGGGAGGGTGGAAACGAGCAGTACTTC.

The chain links TRBV1 to TRBJ1-4; the table calls TRBD1, which could not be checked here. TRBV1 is designated a pseudogene. This CDR3 is 16 amino acids long. The CDR3 nucleotides read TGCGCCAGCAGCCAAGAAGGGACAGGGGCAACTGAAAAACTGTTTTTT. Translated, it gives CASSQEGTGATEKLFF.

By its share, this clone is medium-sized. The chain recombines TRBV11-3 with TRBJ1-1, with 7 bases lining up with TRBD1. The junction had 8 bases not matched to a gene; V was cut back by 4 bases and J by 6 bases. The germline V gene has CDR1 SGHNT and CDR2 YENEEA. CDR3 length: 14 amino acids. In nucleotides, the CDR3 is TGTGCCAGCAGCTGGGCCGGGACAGTGGCTGAAGCTTTCTTT. Protein: CASSWAGTVAEAFF.

This clone turned up a few times. The gene calls are TRBV6-8 and TRBJ2-7; 8 bases agree with TRBD2. The CDR3 is 14 amino acids. V lost 5 bases to trimming and J lost 7 bases; unmatched junction nucleotides: 10. CDR1 is MNHGY and CDR2 is SAAAGT in the germline V gene. Here the CDR3 DNA reads TGTGCCAGCAGTCCCAGCGGGAGTATGGGTGAGCAGTACTTC. It encodes CASSPSGSMGEQYF.

This clone was seen a few times. This chain connects TRBV6-1 to TRBJ2-2; 7 nucleotides line up with TRBD1. This CDR3 has 15 amino acids. CDR1 is MNHNS and CDR2 is SASEGT in the germline V gene. J lost 8 bases, V lost 0 bases, and 6 bases had no gene match. CDR3 protein: CASSEAERGQGELFF. The DNA for the CDR3 is TGTGCCAGCAGTGAAGCGGAGAGGGGGCAAGGGGAGCTGTTTTTT.

As regards this clone: The junction does not match germline at one end; this may be a read error. The chain uses TRBV29-1 and TRBJ2-1; 8 nucleotides align to TRBD2. Germline lookup yields CDR1 SQVTM and CDR2 ANQGSEA. The CDR3 has 14 residues. CDR3 bases: TGCAGCGTCGAAGCGGGGGAACCTTACAATGAGCAGTTCTTC. Amino acid sequence: CSVEAGEPYNEQFF.